This T cell receptor beta chain was profiled in a study of monozygotic twins with inflammatory bowel disease. About this clonotype: What it binds is not known.

Whole-study results and caveats: Twins with IBD were found to have lower TCRbeta diversity (inverse Simpson) than healthy co-twins. The sharing of clonotypes with others was lower in IBD patients than in healthy twins, especially with disease activity.

A template switching step added UMIs, each with a 6-nucleotide sample barcode. TCRdb re-called the 5' RACE reads and gives one entry per CDR3 protein, without DNA. The sample shows about 300,000 distinct CDR3 sequences, and about 5% sits with its ten largest clones. The receptor's source is a human donor with ulcerative colitis or Crohn's disease, or a healthy co-twin of an affected twin (not recorded which). Sequencing input: blood.

The CDR3 spells CSASSFYGYTF. The rearrangement links TRBV20-1 to TRBJ1-2. Germline V gives CDR1 DFQATT, CDR2 SNEGSKA (reference sequence). CDR3 length: 11 amino acids.